These 9 T cell receptor beta chains share one sample of origin, sequenced in a study of cytomegalovirus exposure and HLA in healthy donors. Use of 60 Vbeta and 13 Jbeta primers characterized the PCR. Repertoires were generated with immunoSEQ multiplex PCR, while TCRdb's copy carries only in-frame clones and drops some. Here the sample spans about 190,000 clones, just under 75% being singletons. Sequencing was performed on PBMCs. The receptor set was obtained from a woman in her twenties or thirties in good health and CMV-seropositive.

The chain combines TRBV5-1 with TRBJ2-2; TRBD2 matches 11 bases. The CDR3 sequence is 16 residues long. V dropped 4 bases and J dropped 2; count of bases not matched to a gene: 4. From germline, CDR1 is SGHRS and CDR2 YFSETQ. CDR3 amino acids: CASSRTSGFNTGELFF. The CDR3 DNA reads as TGCGCCAGCAGCCGGACTAGCGGGTTTAACACCGGGGAGCTGTTTTTT.

V and J are TRBV29-1 and TRBJ2-5, with 7 bases that match TRBD1. Trimming removed 3 bases from V and 0 bases from J; junction bases left unmatched: 7. The CDR3 loop spans 15 amino acids. Germline-derived CDR1 and CDR2 are SQVTM and ANQGSEA. In DNA form, the CDR3 reads TGCAGCGTTGACTCAGGGGGAACGTACCAAGAGACCCAGTACTTC. Translation gives CSVDSGGTYQETQYF.

This chain joins TRBV27 and TRBJ2-2; TRBD1 agrees at 7 bases. The V gene end was trimmed by 10 bases and the J gene end by 8 bases; junction bases not matched to a gene: 13. This CDR3 is built from 14 residues. Germline CDR1 is MNHEY and CDR2 is SMNVEV (reference sequence). The CDR3 spells CATRRAGGPGELFF. As DNA, the CDR3 is TGTGCCACCAGGCGGGCAGGGGGTCCGGGGGAGCTGTTTTTT.

The chain carries TRBV5-8 and TRBJ1-1; D perhaps matches TRBD1 (5 bases). The V end lost 1 base, the J end lost 5 bases, and 12 bases lay between the germline ends. CDR3 size: 14 residues. Germline assignment: CDR1 SGHTS and CDR2 YDEGEE. The CDR3 reads CASSLFGGETEAFF. The CDR3 bases are TGTGCCAGCAGCTTGTTTGGGGGGGAGACTGAAGCTTTCTTT.

The chain links TRBV6-4 to TRBJ1-6; 7 nucleotides line up with TRBD1. Germline V lookup: CDR1 MRHNA, CDR2 SNTAGT. The trim removed 10 bases at V and 7 bases at J, leaving 7 bases unmatched. The CDR3 extends over 13 amino acids. The CDR3 nucleotides read TGTGCCACCACAGACAGGGACAATTCACCCCTCCACTTT. This translates into CATTDRDNSPLHF.

The chain joins TRBV6-5 to TRBJ2-6, with 9 bases aligning to TRBD2. Germline CDR1 MNHEY, CDR2 SVGAGI. J lost 0 bases, V lost 10 bases, and 4 bases had no gene match. The CDR3 has 15 amino acids. The CDR3 DNA sequence: TGTGCCACTCTAGCGGGGAGCTCTGGGGCCAACGTCCTGACTTTC. Translated: CATLAGSSGANVLTF.

The chain combines TRBV6-5 with TRBJ1-2; no definite D call. CDR3 length: 14 amino acids. Germline CDR1 MNHEY, CDR2 SVGAGI. Trimming pared 0 bases from V and 5 bases from J, leaving 10 bases between. The CDR3 loop is CASSYSTGIYGYTF. CDR3 in DNA: TGTGCCAGCAGTTACTCGACCGGGATTTATGGCTACACCTTC.

This sequence joins TRBV10-3 and TRBJ2-3, with D maybe TRBD1 (6 bases). Germline CDR1 and CDR2: ENHRY and SYGVKD. Between the trimmed V and J ends, which lost 10 bases and 0 bases, there was a span of 11 bases. This CDR3 region has 13 residues. CDR3 sequence (DNA): TGTGCCACCCGGACAGCTAGCACAGATACGCAGTATTTT. Protein product: CATRTASTDTQYF.

The V call is TRBV27, the J call TRBJ1-5; 7 bases are shared with TRBD1. Germline CDR1 MNHEY, CDR2 SMNVEV (reference sequence). Trimming removed 6 bases from V and 3 bases from J; junction bases left unmatched: 5. The CDR3 is made up of 14 amino acids. CDR3 sequence: CASSHRGINQPQHF. CDR3 DNA sequence: TGTGCCAGCAGCCACAGGGGAATCAATCAGCCCCAGCATTTT.